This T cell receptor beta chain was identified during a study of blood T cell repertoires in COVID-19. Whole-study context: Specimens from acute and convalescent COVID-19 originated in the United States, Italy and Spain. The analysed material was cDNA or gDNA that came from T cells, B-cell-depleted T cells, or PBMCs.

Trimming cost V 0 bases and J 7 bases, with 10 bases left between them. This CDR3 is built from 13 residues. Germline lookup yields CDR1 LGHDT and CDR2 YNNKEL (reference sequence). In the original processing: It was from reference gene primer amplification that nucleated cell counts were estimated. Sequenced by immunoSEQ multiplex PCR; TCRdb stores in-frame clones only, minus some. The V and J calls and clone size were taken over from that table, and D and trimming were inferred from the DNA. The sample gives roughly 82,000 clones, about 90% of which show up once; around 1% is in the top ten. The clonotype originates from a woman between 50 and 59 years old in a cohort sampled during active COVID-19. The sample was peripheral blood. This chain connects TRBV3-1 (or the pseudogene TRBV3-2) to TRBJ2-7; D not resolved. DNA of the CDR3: TGTGCCAGCAGCCAAGATACCCCCGGGGAGCAGTACTTC. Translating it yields CASSQDTPGEQYF.